The 2 T cell receptor beta chains listed next were all sequenced from one sample in a study of control samples from healthy donors and cancer patients. Profiling relied on immunoSEQ multiplex PCR, and the TCRdb table lists in-frame clones only, not all of them. The table has approximately 120,000 clones, about nine tenths seen once. The sequenced sample consisted of blood. All receptors come from a human donor in good health. The donor label of this sample is uncertain.

This chain links TRBV19 with TRBJ2-4; TRBD1 matches at 7 bases. The CDR3 is 13 residues long. J lost 16 bases, V lost 3 bases, and 12 bases had no gene match. Germline CDR1 is LNHDA and CDR2 is SQIVND (reference sequence). The chain's CDR3 is CASSIPRQGPVYF. The DNA for the CDR3 is TGTGCCAGTAGTATCCCTCGACAGGGTCCGGTATACTTC.

The CDR3 loop reads CASSIGGAPNTIYF. The CDR3 nucleotides are TGTGCCAGCAGCATCGGGGGGGCCCCAAACACCATATATTTT. The chain employs TRBV9 and TRBJ1-3; a weak D match, TRBD1 (6 bases). CDR3 length equals 14 residues. Trimming took off 4 bases at V and 6 bases at J, with 14 bases between the two ends. Germline CDR1 reads SGDLS; CDR2 reads YYNGEE.